This T cell receptor (beta chain) was recorded in a study of PD-1 blockade in classical Hodgkin lymphoma. Findings of the study overall: Only CD4+ TCR diversity, not CD8+, had risen significantly by C4D1.

Time point of the sample: cycle 4 day 1 (C4D1), after less than seven weeks of nivolumab. Each of the patients experienced relapse following autologous stem cell transplantation, and their brentuximab vedotin exposure differed. This clone was recorded once. Antigen unknown. Sequencing used immunoSEQ multiplex PCR; TCRdb keeps in-frame clones, though not all of them. The repertoire includes 100,000 or so clones, about 92% of them detected once, and roughly 19% sits in the top ten. The specimen comprised peripheral blood mononuclear cells (PBMCs), sampled before the fourth cycle of nivolumab. The clonotype comes from a human donor with classical Hodgkin lymphoma.

The CDR3 loop reads CASSLSPADLGLAGGPQETQYF. The CDR3, as DNA: TGTGCCAGCAGTTTAAGTCCAGCCGACTTAGGACTAGCGGGAGGGCCCCAAGAGACCCAGTACTTC. This chain uses TRBV28 with TRBJ2-5; 15 nucleotides line up with TRBD2. V gave up 2 bases and J gave up 1 base; unmatched junction bases: 17. The CDR3 runs 22 residues. Germline CDR1 is MDHEN and CDR2 is SYDVKM.